This entry lists 10 T cell receptor beta chains sequenced from one sample in a study of identifying expanded T cells in peripheral blood. Data came from immunoSEQ multiplex PCR; TCRdb stores just in-frame clones and leaves some out. The table has about 91,000 clones, roughly 90% seen once. The specimen sequenced was blood. These receptors were collected from a person aged 18-70 years in good health.

This chain uses TRBV6-5 with TRBJ1-2; 8 bases align to TRBD1. The CDR3 spans 16 residues. Germline loops: CDR1 MNHEY, CDR2 SVGAGI. V trimming: 2 bases; J trimming: 5 bases; junction bases outside the gene matches: 10. This CDR3 is CASSYTPGTGEYGYTF. CDR3 in DNA: TGTGCCAGCAGTTACACCCCTGGGACAGGCGAGTATGGCTACACCTTC.

The rearrangement joins TRBV9 to TRBJ2-2; 10 positions agree with TRBD2. Trimming took 4 bases from V and 6 from J; bases not matched to a gene: 3. This CDR3 has 14 amino acids. The germline CDR1 and CDR2 sequences are SGDLS and YYNGEE. CDR3: CASSPLAGAGELFF. Here the CDR3 DNA reads TGTGCCAGCAGCCCTCTAGCGGGAGCCGGGGAGCTGTTTTTT.

A single count supports this clone. The rearrangement links TRBV6-5 to TRBJ1-3; D may be TRBD1 (5 bases). The CDR3 is 16 residues long. In germline, CDR1 is MNHEY, CDR2 SVGAGI. V lost 0 bases and J 0 bases, leaving 9 bases between the germline ends. As DNA, the CDR3 is TGTGCCAGCAGTTACTCTGCGGGGGACTCTGGAAACACCATATATTTT. Translation: CASSYSAGDSGNTIYF.

V gene TRBV7-9 combines with J gene TRBJ1-1; D uncertain. The CDR3 is 15 amino acids. Germline CDR1 reads SEHNR; CDR2 reads FQNEAQ (reference sequence). Between the trimmed V and J ends, which lost 6 bases and 0 bases, there was a span of 14 bases. The CDR3 DNA reads as TGTGCCAGCAGATCTAAGCTGGGAATGAACACTGAAGCTTTCTTT. Protein product: CASRSKLGMNTEAFF.

V and J are TRBV5-4 and TRBJ1-5, with 10 bases fitting TRBD1. This CDR3 region has 17 residues. V lost 4 bases to trimming and J lost 2 bases; unmatched junction nucleotides: 9. Germline CDR1 is SGHNT and CDR2 is YYREEE (reference sequence). CDR3 region: CASSIGTGARGNQPQHF. The CDR3 region has the DNA TGTGCCAGCAGCATCGGGACAGGGGCGCGCGGCAATCAGCCCCAGCATTTT.

This chain uses TRBV9 with TRBJ2-1; D unresolved. Germline V lookup: CDR1 SGDLS, CDR2 YYNGEE. Trimming took 0 bases from V and 6 from J, leaving 13 bases between them. The CDR3 totals 15 residues. DNA for the CDR3: TGTGCCAGCAGCGTAGGAGAGATTGACGGCAATGAGCAGTTCTTC. It is translated as CASSVGEIDGNEQFF.

This clone was seen a few times. The gene calls are TRBV6-1 and TRBJ2-7, with TRBD1 matching over 7 bases. The germline gives CDR1 MNHNS, CDR2 SASEGT. The CDR3 loop spans 14 amino acids. The trim removed 5 bases at V and 3 bases at J, leaving 7 bases unmatched. The CDR3 DNA is TGTGCCAGCAGTAGGCCGTACAGGGGCTACGAGCAGTACTTC. Its translation: CASSRPYRGYEQYF.

This chain's CDR3 is CASSPGVYNEQFF. The DNA for the CDR3 is TGCGCCAGCAGCCCCGGGGTATACAATGAGCAGTTCTTC. The chain couples TRBV5-1 to TRBJ2-1; D might be TRBD2 (5 bases). CDR3 length: 13 residues. Germline V CDR1 and CDR2: SGHRS, YFSETQ. V shed 4 bases and J shed 4 bases, with 9 bases lying between them. Full variable domain (outside the CDR3, taken from reference TRBV5-1 and TRBJ2-1): KAGVTQTPRYLIKTRGQQVTLSCSPISGHRSVSWYQQTPGQGLQFLFEYFSETQRNKGNFPGRFSGRQFSNSRSEMNVSTLELGDSALYLCASSPGVYNEQFFGPGTRLTVL.

This clone was seen a single time. The CDR3 protein is CASSAARTGRNEQYF. In DNA, the CDR3 is TGTGCCAGCAGCGCCGCCAGGACAGGGCGCAACGAGCAGTACTTC. This chain uses TRBV5-6 with TRBJ2-7; 8 bases are a match to TRBD1. This CDR3 has 15 amino acids. V gave up 4 bases and J gave up 5 bases; unmatched junction bases: 11. CDR1 is SGHDT and CDR2 is YYEEEE in the germline V gene.

This chain joins TRBV5-4 and TRBJ2-7; D call uncertain. Germline V gene sequence: CDR1 SGHNT, CDR2 YYREEE (reference sequence). V was shortened by 5 bases and J by 3 bases, with 6 bases between the two germline ends. There are 11 residues in the CDR3. In nucleotides, the CDR3 is TGTGCCAGCAGTTTAGACTACGAGCAGTACTTC. It codes for CASSLDYEQYF.